This note documents a single TCR beta chain sequence. The target of this receptor is not known. No base quality values were provided; no much bigger clone lies one nucleotide off. The data were obtained in a study of cytomegalovirus exposure and HLA in healthy donors (dated by TCRdb to 2017 to 2019). Turning to the overall study: According to an earlier analysis of 587 of the donors, roughly 180 million T cells yielded 95 million to 140 million unique TCR beta sequences and around 300 Gb of sequence data. An early release that covered some 640 HLA-typed donors contained approximately 300 gigabases of sequencing data and approximately 85 million unique TCR sequences. Of the 398 genotyped donors, approximately 80% fell in the genetic ancestry cluster associated with self-reported Caucasian donors. The study aimed to test whether cataloging public T cell receptors could reveal signatures of past pathogen exposure. The T cell repertoires of roughly 660 subjects were profiled by immunosequencing and related to cytomegalovirus serostatus. Besides the first cohort of 550 to 750 subjects, a separate validation cohort made up of 90 to 150 different subjects was used. The study combined high-throughput TCR immunosequencing, statistical association of individual TCRs with disease status, and machine learning to predict cytomegalovirus infection status. In a later analysis, previously published TCR beta repertoires from 670 or so donors were re-analyzed and high-resolution HLA genotyping was added so that TCR occurrence patterns could be studied. The later analysis used no new phenotypic data to find candidate immune exposures, relying instead on TCR beta sequences and their occurrence across donors. In an earlier analysis of a few hundred of the donors, high-throughput TCR beta sequencing was used to judge whether each TCR beta V gene segment behaved as functional or pseudogenic. Donor age, sex, ethnicity and CMV serostatus were compiled alongside the repertoire data. A later genetic analysis used genome-wide SNP genotypes for 398 of the 666 donors, treating that subset as a discovery cohort. Every repertoire in the discovery cohort had been generated on one and the same sequencing platform. HLA typing covered class I and class II loci at four-digit resolution. The number of donors typed differed by locus, with 629-630 for A, B, C, DRB1 and DQB1, about 500 for DQA1, approximately 580 for DPA1, and some 470 for DPB1. About five DR-DQ haplotypes were treated as single units for association and clustering because of strong linkage in the cohort. On average, about 240,000 unique TCR beta nucleotide sequences were sequenced per donor among about 400 genotyped donors of the cohort, with 15% to 20% of those sequences being non-productive. Results the study describes overall, beyond this receptor: In a later analysis, 16,951 TCR beta sequences were associated with specific HLA alleles at a false discovery rate of 0.05. An earlier analysis of around 540 of the donors showed that most TCR beta V segments appeared in productive rearrangements either about 87% or about 30% of the time, which broadly matched IMGT annotations. Because counts were too low, some 17 rarely observed V segments, including chromosome 9 orphons, were excluded from the earlier analysis of around 640 of the donors. A further reported finding was that TCR beta sequences accurately predicted the HLA-A and HLA-B alleles for most subjects in the first cohort. According to a later analysis, TCR association rates differed among HLA loci, with DRB1 alleles showing the most associated TCRs and HLA-C alleles showing the fewest. Linkage disequilibrium might explain the correlated functional status among segregating V segments, but an unknown experimental factor could not be ruled out. For the cohort, immune exposure information was limited to CMV serostatus. The authors suggested that the approach could potentially be generalized to other disease states and immunological phenotypes. Roughly uniform sequencing depth across donors was assumed in presence/absence analyses, although this assumption may not hold. A few of the identified cytomegalovirus-associated TCR beta chains were confirmed in vitro to be specific for cytomegalovirus antigens. The cohort was sequenced for TCR beta chains only, and without alpha or paired-chain data the features that could be detected were limited. A total of about 150 TCR beta chains were listed by the study as associated with cytomegalovirus. Strong co-occurrence of HLA alleles, especially DR and DQ, made assigning TCR associations to individual alleles difficult. A cluster of highly shared sequence variants was judged likely to represent a technical artifact of the sequencing pipeline. Because the 87-base-pair reads could not distinguish some IMGT-functional V segments, including TRBV6-2 and TRBV6-3, those segments were excluded. According to a later genetic analysis, donors in an Asian-associated ancestry cluster had fewer N-insertions in productive TCRs than the approximately 650-donor mean. Most TCR sequences were seen in very few donors, while some public TCRs were found in many individuals. In a later genetic analysis, a missense DCLRE1C variant was associated with V-gene and J-gene trimming of TCR beta chains, and the association was replicated in an independent cohort. A later analysis reported that several top co-occurrence clusters appeared linked to parvovirus B19, influenza, CMV and Epstein-Barr virus. Most CMV-associated TCR beta chains appeared to be HLA-restricted in a later analysis, and the HLA associations seemed to be driven largely by CMV exposure. The classifier was reported to diagnose cytomegalovirus status with high specificity and sensitivity in both the original and validation cohorts. Because HLA typing was missing for some donors at each locus, association tests included only the typed subset. In a later analysis, HLA-associated TCR beta chains were found to be more clonally expanded and to have lower generation probabilities than equally common non-associated chains.

The germline V gene gives CDR1 as LGHNA and CDR2 as YNFKEQ. V is cut back by 0 bases and J by 4 bases, with 10 bases in the junction unmatched. The CDR3 starts with the cysteine, ends with the phenylalanine, and has 17 residues. The DNA shown is the 51-base CDR3, in frame from base 1. The receptor library was made with the immunoSEQ multiplex PCR assay. The multiplex PCR relied on a mix of 60 forward primers for TCR Vbeta segments and 13 reverse primers for TCR Jbeta segments. Amplification of the CDR3 region of rearranged TCR beta genes was performed with a multiplex PCR assay on genomic DNA. The amplified TCR beta libraries were sequenced on the Illumina HiSeq System as 87-base-pair reads. Per the original workflow: A later analysis counted some 80 million unique TCR beta chains across the 670 or so repertoires, and approximately 11 million of these chains were shared by at least two donors. To remove PCR and sequencing errors, raw reads were error-corrected and collapsed into unique sequences using a nearest-neighbor algorithm that merged closely related sequences. To assign V, D and J gene segments, CDR3 sequences were aligned to IMGT reference sequences. Each retained sequence needed at least a six-nucleotide match to both a V gene segment and a J gene segment. A rearrangement was called productive if the CDR3 had no stop codons and remained in frame with V and J, and every other rearrangement was called non-productive. CDR3 was defined by IMGT convention, running from the second conserved V-encoded cysteine to the conserved J-encoded phenylalanine. The earlier analysis of about 590 of the donors excluded sequences that lacked an unambiguous match to a single V gene segment. An earlier analysis of about 600 of the donors called V segments functional above 56.7% productive rearrangements and segregating when the between-donor standard deviation exceeded 5%. A statistical classification framework was built to diagnose cytomegalovirus status from the catalog of TCR beta chain sequences. V and J gene assignment, in a later analysis, came from comparing TCR nucleotide sequences with IMGT/GENE-DB human TR gene sequences. A later analysis assigned CDR3 sequences and most-parsimonious VDJ recombination scenarios with the TCRdist pipeline. In a later analysis, every TCR beta chain was defined by the combination of its CDR3 amino acid sequence and its V-gene family, and reads without a unique V-gene family were dropped. In a later analysis, 500 to 700 highly shared, low-generation-probability nucleotide sequences were removed to address suspected cross-contamination and a sequencing artifact. For each public chain, a later analysis derived a clonal expansion index from normalized ranks of inferred template counts within each repertoire. In a later analysis, generation probabilities were computed using a VDJ recombination model fitted to out-of-frame rearrangements, and the results were checked against IGoR. In a later analysis, hypergeometric tests were used to score TCR-TCR, TCR-HLA and TCR-CMV co-occurrence, with a repertoire-size bias correction applied to TCR pairs. False discovery rates were estimated in a later analysis by permuting HLA or CMV assignments 20 times. In a later analysis, co-occurring TCRs were grouped using DBSCAN, with TCRdist sequence similarity added in when clustering inside HLA-allele-positive subsets. Co-occurrence clustering excluded repertoires with fewer than 30,000 or more than 120,000 public chains, plus five with anomalous nucleotide sharing. The clones in this table, taken by TCRdb from immuneACCESS, are in-frame only. Not every clone is retained; where verified, under half of the shortfall comes from an unresolved V gene, and the cause of the rest is unknown. The V and J calls and clone size come from that table; D and trimming were worked out from the DNA. This sample comprises 100,000 to 150,000 clones, roughly 72% of them detected only once. The ten largest account for around 2% of the sample.

The cohort consisted of 600 or so healthy bone marrow donors. Cohort members were all nominally healthy when sampled, although unrecorded immune exposures were likely present. The donor was CMV seronegative and was included in the group of 352 seronegative cohort members. Every donor gave a peripheral blood sample, and the peripheral blood mononuclear cells from that sample were used for TCR beta sequencing. Genomic DNA extraction from the blood cell samples was performed with the Qiagen DNeasy Blood Extraction Kit. Recombination joined TRBV4-2 with TRBJ2-3; 7 middle bases align to TRBD2. The sequence was obtained from a woman between 45 and 60 years old in good health and CMV-seronegative. The sequenced material came from PBMCs. The CDR3 here reads CASSQDSLAGVPDTQYF. The nucleotide sequence reads as follows: TGTGCCAGCAGCCAAGATTCGCTGGCGGGAGTCCCAGATACGCAGTATTTT.